These 4 T cell receptor beta chains share one sample of origin, sequenced in a study of cytomegalovirus exposure and HLA in healthy donors (dated by TCRdb to the late 2010s). Library preparation employed the immunoSEQ multiplex PCR assay. In its TCRdb copy, this immuneACCESS table keeps in-frame sequences only and misses some clones. Where compared with another copy, unresolved V genes explain less than half of these, and the others have no known cause. This sample gives 150,000 or so clones in total; about 88% of them show up just once. The biggest ten clones account for about 3.1% of the sample. Material for sequencing was PBMCs. The receptors come from a woman aged 18-30 years in good health and CMV-seropositive.

The chain links TRBV11-2 to TRBJ2-3; D is ambiguous. V gave up 7 bases and J gave up 3 bases, with 5 bases separating them. Germline V gene lookup returns CDR1 SGHAT and CDR2 FQNNGV. This CDR3 region has 11 residues. The CDR3 sequence: CASTRTDTQYF. In nucleotides, the CDR3 is TGTGCCAGCACTCGGACAGATACGCAGTATTTT. Variable domain in full (rest from reference TRBV11-2 and TRBJ2-3): EAGVAQSPRYKIIEKRQSVAFWCNPISGHATLYWYQQILGQGPKLLIQFQNNGVVDDSQLPKDRFSAERLKGVDSTLKIQPAKLEDSAVYLCASTRTDTQYFGPGTRLTVL.

The chain has TRBV19 and TRBJ1-5; D gene ambiguous. The CDR3 totals 15 residues. The V gene's germline CDR1 is LNHDA and CDR2 SQIVND (reference sequence). The germline V and J ends were trimmed by 5 bases and 0 bases, with 11 bases remaining between them. This CDR3 reads CASSPSPYSNQPQHF. As DNA, the CDR3 is TGTGCCAGTAGTCCCTCCCCTTATAGCAATCAGCCCCAGCATTTT. Full variable domain (rest looked up from reference TRBV19 and TRBJ1-5): DGGITQSPKYLFRKEGQNVTLSCEQNLNHDAMYWYRQDPGQGLRLIYYSQIVNDFQKGDIAEGYSVSREKKESFPLTVTSAQKNPTAFYLCASSPSPYSNQPQHFGDGTRLSIL.

The gene calls are TRBV30 and TRBJ2-1; the match to TRBD2 covers 8 bases. The V segment lost 5 bases and the J segment 2 bases; nucleotides outside the gene matches: 2. The CDR3 has 13 residues. Germline CDR1 GTSNPN, CDR2 SVGIG (reference sequence). The chain's CDR3 is CAWRGGAYNEQFF. The DNA for the CDR3 is TGTGCCTGGCGGGGGGGGGCCTACAATGAGCAGTTCTTC.

V gene TRBV30 combines with J gene TRBJ2-7; 7 bases align to TRBD1. The CDR3 covers 13 residues. The germline gives CDR1 GTSNPN, CDR2 SVGIG (reference sequence). The V gene end was trimmed by 2 bases and the J gene end by 4 bases; junction bases not matched to a gene: 5. The CDR3 DNA reads TGTGCCTGGAGTCAGGACAGGTTGTACGAGCAGTACTTC. This encodes CAWSQDRLYEQYF.